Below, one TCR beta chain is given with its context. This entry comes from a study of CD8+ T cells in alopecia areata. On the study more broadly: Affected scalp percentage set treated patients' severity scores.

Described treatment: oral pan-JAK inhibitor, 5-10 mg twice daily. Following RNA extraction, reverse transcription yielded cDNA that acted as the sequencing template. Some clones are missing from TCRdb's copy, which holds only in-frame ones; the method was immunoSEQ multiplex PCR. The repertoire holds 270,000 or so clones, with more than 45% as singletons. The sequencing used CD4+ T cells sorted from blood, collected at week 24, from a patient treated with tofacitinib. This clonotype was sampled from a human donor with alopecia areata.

The CDR3 is CAWSLQGSYGYTF. The CDR3 bases are TGTGCCTGGAGTCTACAGGGGAGTTATGGCTACACCTTC. The rearrangement uses TRBV30 and TRBJ1-2; 7 bases are a match to TRBD1. This CDR3 contains 13 residues. CDR1 GTSNPN and CDR2 SVGIG come from the germline V gene (reference sequence). V lost 2 bases to trimming and J lost 5 bases; unmatched junction nucleotides: 5.